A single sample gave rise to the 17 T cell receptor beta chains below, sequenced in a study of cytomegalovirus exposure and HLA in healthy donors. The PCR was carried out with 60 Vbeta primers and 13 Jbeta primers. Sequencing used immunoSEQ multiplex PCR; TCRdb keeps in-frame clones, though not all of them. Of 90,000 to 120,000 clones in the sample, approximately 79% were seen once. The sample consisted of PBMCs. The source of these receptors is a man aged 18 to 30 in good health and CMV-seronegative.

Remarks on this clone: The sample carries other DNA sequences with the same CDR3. This chain's CDR3 is CASSSDYQETQYF. Here the CDR3 DNA reads TGTGCCAGCAGCTCCGACTACCAAGAGACCCAGTACTTC. J is TRBJ2-5 and V is TRBV7-9; D gene ambiguous. Germline CDR1 is SEHNR and CDR2 is FQNEAQ (reference sequence). The CDR3 extends over 13 amino acids. Deletions cut 4 bases from V and 0 bases from J, with 6 bases between.

CDR3 residues: CASMDRGSNQPQHF. CDR3 DNA: TGTGCCAGCATGGACAGGGGATCCAATCAGCCCCAGCATTTT. This sequence joins TRBV2 and TRBJ1-5, with 9 bases identical to TRBD1. CDR3 length equals 14 residues. Trimming removed 7 bases from V and 3 bases from J; junction bases left unmatched: 4. The germline V gene has CDR1 SNHLY and CDR2 FYNNEI.

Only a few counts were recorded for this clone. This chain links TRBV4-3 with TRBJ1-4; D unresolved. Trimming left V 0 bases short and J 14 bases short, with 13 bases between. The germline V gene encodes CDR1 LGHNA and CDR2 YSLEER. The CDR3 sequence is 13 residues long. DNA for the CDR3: TGCGCCAGCAGCCAAGATCTAACCTATTCGCTGTTTTTT. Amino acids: CASSQDLTYSLFF.

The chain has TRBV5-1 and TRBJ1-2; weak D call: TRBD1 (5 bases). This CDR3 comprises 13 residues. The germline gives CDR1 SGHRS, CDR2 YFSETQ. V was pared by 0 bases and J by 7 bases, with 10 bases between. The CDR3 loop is CASSLEEGSGYTF. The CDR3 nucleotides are TGCGCCAGCAGCTTGGAGGAGGGGTCTGGCTACACCTTC.

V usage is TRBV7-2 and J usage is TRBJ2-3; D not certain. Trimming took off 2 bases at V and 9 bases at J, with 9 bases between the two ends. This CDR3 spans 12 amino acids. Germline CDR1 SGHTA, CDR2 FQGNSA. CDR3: CASSLPTLTQYF. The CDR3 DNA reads TGTGCCAGCAGCTTACCGACATTGACGCAGTATTTT.

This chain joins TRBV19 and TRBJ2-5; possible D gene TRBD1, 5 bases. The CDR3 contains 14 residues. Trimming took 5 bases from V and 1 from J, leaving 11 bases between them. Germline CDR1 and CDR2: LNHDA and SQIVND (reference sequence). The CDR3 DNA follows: TGTGCCAGTAGTCTCGGCCAGGGCCAAGAGACCCAGTACTTC. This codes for CASSLGQGQETQYF.

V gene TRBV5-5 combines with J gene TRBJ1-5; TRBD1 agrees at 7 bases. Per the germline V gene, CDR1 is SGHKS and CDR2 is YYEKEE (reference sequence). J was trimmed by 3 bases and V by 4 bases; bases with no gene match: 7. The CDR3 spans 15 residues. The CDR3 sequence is CASSPRGQANQPQHF. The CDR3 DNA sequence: TGTGCCAGCAGCCCCCGTGGACAGGCCAATCAGCCCCAGCATTTT.

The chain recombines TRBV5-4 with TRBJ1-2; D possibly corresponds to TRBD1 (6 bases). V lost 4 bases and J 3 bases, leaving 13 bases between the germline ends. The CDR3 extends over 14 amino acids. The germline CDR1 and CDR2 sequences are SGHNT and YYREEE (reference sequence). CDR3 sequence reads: CASSQGQWHYGYTF. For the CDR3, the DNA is TGTGCCAGCAGCCAGGGACAATGGCACTATGGCTACACCTTC.

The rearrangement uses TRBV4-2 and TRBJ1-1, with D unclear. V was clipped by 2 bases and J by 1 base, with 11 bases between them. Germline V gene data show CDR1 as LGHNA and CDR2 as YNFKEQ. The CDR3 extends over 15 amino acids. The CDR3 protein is CASSQRRVGNTEAFF. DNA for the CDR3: TGTGCCAGCAGCCAAAGGAGGGTGGGGAACACTGAAGCTTTCTTT.

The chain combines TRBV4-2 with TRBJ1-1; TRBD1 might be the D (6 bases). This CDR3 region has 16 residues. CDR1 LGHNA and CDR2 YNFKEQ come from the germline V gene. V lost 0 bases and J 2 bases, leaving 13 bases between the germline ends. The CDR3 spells CASSQDGGAANTEAFF. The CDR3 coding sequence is TGTGCCAGCAGCCAAGATGGGGGGGCCGCAAACACTGAAGCTTTCTTT.

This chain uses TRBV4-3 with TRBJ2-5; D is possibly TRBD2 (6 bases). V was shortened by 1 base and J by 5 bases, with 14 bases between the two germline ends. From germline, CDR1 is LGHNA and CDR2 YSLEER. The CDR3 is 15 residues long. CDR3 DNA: TGCGCCAGCAGCCAAGCCATGGGGGGACGGGAGACCCAGTACTTC. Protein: CASSQAMGGRETQYF.

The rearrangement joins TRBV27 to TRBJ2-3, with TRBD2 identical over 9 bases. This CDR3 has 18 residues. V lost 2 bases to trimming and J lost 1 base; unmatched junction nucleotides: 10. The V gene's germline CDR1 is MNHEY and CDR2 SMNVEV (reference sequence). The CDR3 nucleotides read TGTGCCAGCAGTTTACTACTAGCGGGCGTTGGGGGCACAGATACGCAGTATTTT. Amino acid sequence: CASSLLLAGVGGTDTQYF.

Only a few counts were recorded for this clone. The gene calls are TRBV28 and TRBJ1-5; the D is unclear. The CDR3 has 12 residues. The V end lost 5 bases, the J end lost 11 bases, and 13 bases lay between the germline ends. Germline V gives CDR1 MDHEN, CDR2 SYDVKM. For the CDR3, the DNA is TGTGCCAGCAGTGGGCAAATACAATCCCAGCATTTT. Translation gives CASSGQIQSQHF.

The CDR3 bases are TGTGCCAGTAGTATAGTCCCGGACAGGGCCGGAGATCAGCCCCAGCATTTT. It specifies CASSIVPDRAGDQPQHF. This chain connects TRBV19 to TRBJ1-5; 8 bases are shared with TRBD1. The V gene's germline CDR1 is LNHDA and CDR2 SQIVND (reference sequence). V dropped 1 base and J dropped 5; count of bases not matched to a gene: 10. CDR3 length equals 17 residues.

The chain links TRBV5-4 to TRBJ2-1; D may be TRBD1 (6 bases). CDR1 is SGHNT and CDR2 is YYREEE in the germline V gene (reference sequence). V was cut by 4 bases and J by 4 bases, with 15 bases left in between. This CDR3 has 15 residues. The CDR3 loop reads CASSTGTDSYNEQFF. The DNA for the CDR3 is TGTGCCAGCAGCACCGGGACGGACAGTTACAATGAGCAGTTCTTC.

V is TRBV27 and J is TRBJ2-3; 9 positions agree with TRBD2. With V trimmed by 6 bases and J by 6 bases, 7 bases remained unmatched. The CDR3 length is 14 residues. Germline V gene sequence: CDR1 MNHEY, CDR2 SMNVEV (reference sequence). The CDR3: CASRRRGGFDTQYF. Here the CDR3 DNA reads TGTGCCAGCAGGCGGCGGGGGGGCTTCGATACGCAGTATTTT.

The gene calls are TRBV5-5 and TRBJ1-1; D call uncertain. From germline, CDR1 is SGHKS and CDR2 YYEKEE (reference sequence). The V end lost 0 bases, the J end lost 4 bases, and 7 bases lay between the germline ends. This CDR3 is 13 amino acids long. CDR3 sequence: CASSLVRGTEAFF. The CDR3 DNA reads TGTGCCAGCAGCTTGGTCCGGGGCACTGAAGCTTTCTTT. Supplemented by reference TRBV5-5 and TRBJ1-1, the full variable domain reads DAGVTQSPTHLIKTRGQQVTLRCSPISGHKSVSWYQQVLGQGPQFIFQYYEKEERGRGNFPDRFSARQFPNYSSELNVNALLLGDSALYLCASSLVRGTEAFFGQGTRLTVV.